This entry lists 27 T cell receptor beta chains sequenced from one sample in a study of breast tumors, draining lymph nodes, adjacent tissues. Samples came from axillary lymph nodes draining the breast cancer. MiXCR was run by TCRdb on the multiplex PCR reads, yielding one entry per CDR3 protein. Here the sample spans around 170,000 distinct CDR3 sequences, roughly a third being singletons. Sequenced: axillary lymph node tissue. Every receptor here comes from a female donor with breast cancer. Some clones in this sample may be carry-over from other donors' samples.

V usage is TRBV20-1 and J usage is TRBJ1-1; D gene unclear. This CDR3 has 11 residues. Trimming shortened V by 5 bases and J by 6 bases, and 10 bases separated the two germline ends. Germline CDR1 reads DFQATT; CDR2 reads SNEGSKA (reference sequence). In nucleotides, the CDR3 is TGCAGTGCTCATTCGGCCCCTGAAGCTTTCTTT. Its protein product is CSAHSAPEAFF.

This clonotype was observed many times. This chain links TRBV5-8 with TRBJ1-2; TRBD1 might be the D (5 bases). The V end lost 5 bases, the J end lost 0 bases, and 11 bases lay between the germline ends. Germline-derived CDR1 and CDR2 are SGHTS and YDEGEE. CDR3 size: 14 residues. The CDR3 loop is CASSFATANYGYTF. The CDR3 DNA sequence: TGTGCCAGCAGTTTTGCGACAGCTAACTATGGCTACACCTTC.

Points on this clonotype: This may stem from a read error, because a much larger clone lies one nucleotide away. The V and J genes are TRBV30 and TRBJ1-3, with D hard to call. Germline-derived CDR1 and CDR2 are GTSNPN and SVGIG (reference sequence). The CDR3 covers 13 residues. The CDR3 reads CAWDSFRGNTTYF. CDR3 coding DNA: TGTGCCTGGGACTCATTCCGGGGAAACACCACATATTTT.

This clonotype was seen once. The chain carries TRBV7-6 and TRBJ2-1, with D perhaps matching TRBD2 (6 bases). CDR3 length equals 17 residues. Trimming shortened V by 6 bases and J by 4 bases, and 22 bases separated the two germline ends. Germline values: CDR1 SGHVS, CDR2 FNYEAQ. The CDR3 DNA reads as TGTGCCAGCAGTTCGACTTTCGGGAGCTCAACGTACAATGAGCAGTTCTTC. Residues: CASSSTFGSSTYNEQFF.

In its sample, this clonotype was seen many times. CDR3 residues: CASSAEGYEQYF. The CDR3 bases are TGTGCCAGCAGCGCAGAGGGCTACGAGCAGTACTTC. The chain carries TRBV4-2 and TRBJ2-7; a weak D match, TRBD2 (5 bases). The CDR3 loop spans 12 amino acids. V lost 5 bases and J lost 3, with 8 bases in between. CDR1 LGHNA and CDR2 YNFKEQ come from the germline V gene.

The table lists this clonotype with many counts. The V call is TRBV12-3 or TRBV12-4, the J call TRBJ2-3; 8 nucleotides agree with TRBD2. The V gene end was trimmed by 5 bases and the J gene end by 2 bases; junction bases not matched to a gene: 9. The CDR3 consists of 16 residues. CDR3 sequence: CASSRLLAAHTDTQYF. CDR3 nucleotides: TGTGCCAGCAGTCGCCTACTAGCGGCCCACACAGATACGCAGTATTTT.

In regard to this clonotype: The CDR3 does not end in the conserved phenylalanine or tryptophan, so this is likely a read error. This sequence joins TRBV15 and TRBJ2-5, with a possible D match to TRBD2 (5 bases). CDR3 length: 13 amino acids. CDR1 and CDR2 from the germline V gene are LNHNV and YYDKDF (reference sequence). Trimming took off 2 bases at V and 5 bases at J, with 9 bases between the two ends. CDR3 in amino acids: CATSRSEAETQYL. In nucleotides, the CDR3 is TGTGCCACCAGCAGATCGGAGGCTGAGACCCAGTACCTC.

This clonotype was seen a few times. A much larger clone differs from this one at a single base, so this may be a read error. The chain recombines TRBV11-2 with TRBJ2-7; 9 nucleotides line up with TRBD2. CDR1 SGHAT and CDR2 FQNNGV come from the germline V gene. V lost 4 bases, J lost 4 bases, and 5 bases stayed unmatched. This CDR3 comprises 14 residues. CDR3 sequence (DNA): TGTGCCAGCAGCTCCCCGGGACTAGCTTACGAGCAGTACTTC. Translating gives CASSSPGLAYEQYF. Full variable domain (outside the CDR3, taken from reference TRBV11-2 and TRBJ2-7): EAGVAQSPRYKIIEKRQSVAFWCNPISGHATLYWYQQILGQGPKLLIQFQNNGVVDDSQLPKDRFSAERLKGVDSTLKIQPAKLEDSAVYLCASSSPGLAYEQYFGPGTRLTVT.

This clonotype was found many times. One end of the junction is discordant with germline, which a read error may explain. The chain joins TRBV12-3 or TRBV12-4 to TRBJ1-4, with no clear D. CDR3 length: 13 amino acids. The CDR3 is CASSLGGNEKLFF. CDR3 nucleotides: TGTGCCAGCAGCTTAGGTGGGAATGAAAAACTGTTTTTT.

This clonotype counts as medium-sized. The chain links TRBV24-1 to TRBJ2-3, with D possibly being TRBD1 (6 bases). There are 15 residues in the CDR3. Germline V lookup: CDR1 KGHDR, CDR2 SFDVKD. V lost 1 base, J lost 9 bases, and 16 bases lay in between. CDR3 protein: CATSDFGQHRGTQYF. The CDR3 nucleotides are TGTGCCACCAGTGATTTTGGACAGCATAGGGGGACGCAGTATTTT.

This clonotype came up many times. CDR3 in amino acids: CASSSKREGRSYNEQFF. The CDR3, as DNA: TGTGCCAGCAGTTCGAAGCGGGAGGGCCGCTCCTACAATGAGCAGTTCTTC. The chain couples TRBV7-9 to TRBJ2-1; TRBD2 aligns across 10 bases. This CDR3 region has 17 residues. The V and J ends lost 6 bases and 0 bases, in that order; junction bases with no gene match: 8. The germline CDR1 and CDR2 sequences are SEHNR and FQNEAQ (reference sequence).

This clonotype was counted at least ten times. This chain joins TRBV6-5 and TRBJ2-1, with D possibly TRBD2 on 6 matching bases. With 6 bases removed from V and 0 bases from J, the gap between germline ends came to 12 bases. The V gene's germline CDR1 is MNHEY and CDR2 SVGAGI. The CDR3 length is 15 residues. The CDR3 DNA reads TGTGCCAGCAGCCGCGGGGTGTCCTCCTACAATGAGCAGTTCTTC. This encodes CASSRGVSSYNEQFF.

With respect to this clonotype: A much larger clone lies one base from this, so it may be a read error. The chain joins TRBV7-6 to TRBJ2-7; unclear D gene. The CDR3 has 14 residues. Germline V gene lookup returns CDR1 SGHVS and CDR2 FNYEAQ. The CDR3 spells CVSSLDGNSYEQYF. The CDR3 DNA is TGTGTCAGCAGCTTAGACGGAAACTCCTACGAGCAGTACTTC.

This clonotype was recorded at least ten times. This sequence joins TRBV5-5 and TRBJ1-2, with D possibly matching TRBD1 (6 bases). Germline assignment: CDR1 SGHKS and CDR2 YYEKEE (reference sequence). The CDR3 covers 15 residues. Trimming took off 4 bases at V and 2 bases at J, with 15 bases between the two ends. The CDR3 here is CASSPLFRGNYGYTF. The CDR3, as DNA: TGTGCCAGCAGCCCCCTCTTCAGGGGAAACTATGGCTACACCTTC.

The chain recombines TRBV27 with TRBJ2-5, with a weak D call TRBD1 (6 bases). Germline V gives CDR1 MNHEY, CDR2 SMNVEV (reference sequence). V was trimmed by 6 bases and J by 2 bases, leaving 16 bases between them. CDR3 length equals 15 residues. The CDR3 DNA follows: TGTGCCAGCAGACCCGTGGACAGAGATCAAGAGACCCAGTACTTC. This encodes CASRPVDRDQETQYF.

This clonotype occurred many times. A read error is possible here, since a much larger clone lies one base away. This rearrangement joins TRBV12-3 or TRBV12-4 to TRBJ2-1; D not certain. Between the trimmed V and J ends, which lost 4 bases and 3 bases, there was a span of 10 bases. The CDR3 consists of 14 residues. Here the CDR3 reads CASSCDRDYNEQFF. As DNA, the CDR3 is TGTGCCAGCAGTTGCGACCGTGACTACAATGAGCAGTTCTTC.

This clonotype was detected many times. The chain has TRBV11-3 and TRBJ2-1; D is unclear. V was shortened by 2 bases and J by 4 bases, with 9 bases between the two germline ends. The CDR3 contains 14 residues. In germline, CDR1 is SGHNT, CDR2 YENEEA. The CDR3, as DNA: TGTGCCAGCAGCTTAATCGGAAGGTACAATGAGCAGTTCTTC. Encoded protein: CASSLIGRYNEQFF.

This clonotype was counted many times. The chain has TRBV18 and TRBJ2-2; the D is unclear. The ends were cut back, 2 bases at V and 6 bases at J, with 7 bases in the middle. Germline values: CDR1 KGHSH, CDR2 LQKENI. This CDR3 has 13 amino acids. The CDR3 protein is CASSPLRSGELFF. CDR3 nucleotides: TGTGCCAGCTCACCATTAAGGTCCGGGGAGCTGTTTTTT.

The V call is TRBV5-4, the J call TRBJ2-1; D gene ambiguous. Trimming removed 5 bases at V and 0 bases at J, with 12 bases between. This CDR3 comprises 15 residues. CDR1 is SGHNT and CDR2 is YYREEE in the germline V gene (reference sequence). This chain's CDR3 is CASRQVGASYNEQFF. The CDR3 DNA sequence: TGTGCCAGCAGGCAGGTTGGTGCCTCCTACAATGAGCAGTTCTTC.

This sequence joins TRBV19 and TRBJ2-6; D call uncertain. The CDR3 consists of 13 residues. Germline V gives CDR1 LNHDA, CDR2 SQIVND (reference sequence). Trimming left V 1 base short and J 5 bases short, with 3 bases between. The CDR3 sequence: CASSIGRANVLTF. The DNA for the CDR3 is TGTGCCAGTAGTATAGGCAGGGCCAACGTCCTGACTTTC.

About this clonotype itself: A read error is possible here, since a much larger clone lies one base away. The CDR3 DNA reads as TGCAGTGCTACTAATCAACTCTCCACAGCTACGCAGTATTTT. Amino acid sequence: CSATNQLSTATQYF. The chain has TRBV20-1 and TRBJ2-3, with D unresolved. The germline V gene encodes CDR1 DFQATT and CDR2 SNEGSKA (reference sequence). CDR3 length: 14 residues.

This chain joins TRBV5-1 and TRBJ2-3, with TRBD1 matching over 9 bases. CDR3 length equals 15 residues. The V and J ends lost 0 bases and 15 bases, in that order; junction bases with no gene match: 14. The germline gives CDR1 SGHRS, CDR2 YFSETQ. The CDR3 DNA reads as TGCGCCAGCAGCTTGGTACAGGGGGCCGCCAACACGCGTTATTTT. The encoded protein is CASSLVQGAANTRYF.

There are many counts of this clonotype. This sequence joins TRBV5-1 and TRBJ2-7; 11 nucleotides match TRBD1. V lost 4 bases and J lost 4; bases outside the gene matches: 10. CDR3 size: 16 residues. Germline V gene lookup returns CDR1 SGHRS and CDR2 YFSETQ. The CDR3 reads CASSDGPGTGGYEQYF. CDR3 bases: TGCGCCAGCAGCGATGGACCCGGGACAGGGGGATACGAGCAGTACTTC.

With regard to this clonotype: Compared with germline, one end of the junction differs, possibly owing to a read error. This chain's CDR3 is CASSGGAGGGTQSF. The CDR3 coding sequence is TGTGCCAGCAGCGGAGGGGCTGGGGGGGGGACCCAGTCCTTC. The rearrangement uses TRBV9 and TRBJ2-5, with 7 nucleotides matching TRBD2. The CDR3 consists of 14 residues. Germline-derived CDR1 and CDR2 are SGDLS and YYNGEE.

In this sample, this clonotype turned up many times. V and J are TRBV28 and TRBJ2-3; D is undetermined. This CDR3 region has 13 residues. Per the germline V gene, CDR1 is MDHEN and CDR2 is SYDVKM. Trimming shortened V by 3 bases and J by 4 bases, and 8 bases separated the two germline ends. CDR3 protein: CASSLGSPDTQYF. The CDR3 DNA follows: TGTGCCAGCAGTTTGGGCAGTCCAGATACGCAGTATTTT.

The table lists this clonotype with many counts. CDR3 nucleotide sequence: TGTGCCAGCAGTGACCTAGCGGGAGTTTACTGGGAGACCCAGTACTTC. Translating gives CASSDLAGVYWETQYF. The V and J genes are TRBV25-1 and TRBJ2-5, with 10 positions matching TRBD2. The CDR3 loop spans 16 amino acids. V was clipped by 3 bases and J by 5 bases; unmatched bases: 9. Germline V CDR1 and CDR2: MGHDK, SYGVNS. The entire variable domain, with the rest obtained from reference TRBV25-1 and TRBJ2-5, is as follows: EADIYQTPRYLVIGTGKKITLECSQTMGHDKMYWYQQDPGMELHLIHYSYGVNSTEKGDLSSESTVSRIRTEHFPLTLESARPSHTSQYLCASSDLAGVYWETQYFGPGTRLLVL.

This clonotype was found many times. V gene TRBV11-3 combines with J gene TRBJ2-2, with TRBD1 identical over 7 bases. The germline V gene encodes CDR1 SGHNT and CDR2 YENEEA. The CDR3 length is 15 residues. V lost 5 bases, J lost 4 bases, and 7 bases stayed unmatched. CDR3: CASSGPGGSTGELFF. In nucleotides, the CDR3 is TGTGCCAGCAGCGGGCCAGGGGGATCCACCGGGGAGCTGTTTTTT.